This is a list of T cell receptor beta chains from one sample in a study of blood T cells in healthy people across ages. TCRdb used MiXCR to reprocess the 5' RACE reads, holding one entry per CDR3 protein. The sample shows about 570,000 distinct CDR3 sequences, about a quarter of them seen only once. This sample also appeared in a second study, on T cells of mothers and their children.

Input material: blood. These TCRs come from a boy aged 2 to 9 in good health. Each CDR3 is given with its conserved first and last residue. A D gene is named only where the DNA matches it firmly. Where a row states a size, it is once, few, many or the class of an expanded clone; other rows omit it.

clone_size j_call v_call d_call cdr3_aa cdr3_nt
- TRBJ1-3 TRBV12-3/TRBV12-4 - CASSLGHRVGNTIYF TGTGCCAGCAGTTTAGGACACAGGGTTGGAAACACCATATATTTT
- TRBJ2-1 TRBV7-3 TRBD2 CASSLLGLAGGYNEQFF TGTGCCAGCAGCCTTCTCGGACTAGCGGGGGGGTACAATGAGCAGTTCTTC
- TRBJ1-5 TRBV25-1 - CATAVRVAINQPQHF TGTGCAACAGCAGTGAGGGTAGCTATTAATCAGCCCCAGCATTTT
few TRBJ2-2 TRBV4-3 TRBD1 CASSQEGTVGTGELFF TGCGCCAGCAGCCAAGAGGGGACAGTCGGCACCGGGGAGCTGTTTTTT
few TRBJ2-1 TRBV20-1 TRBD2 CSAPPGGSYNEQFF TGCAGTGCCCCTCCGGGGGGGAGTTACAATGAGCAGTTCTTC
- TRBJ2-1 TRBV20-1 TRBD2 CSARSSGGKGEQFF TGCAGTGCTAGATCCAGCGGGGGTAAGGGTGAGCAGTTCTTC
- TRBJ2-7 TRBV19 TRBD1 CASRPGQGDSASYEQYF TGTGCCAGTAGACCGGGACAGGGGGACTCGGCTTCCTACGAGCAGTACTTC
- TRBJ2-7 TRBV6-6 - CASTNRTFSYEQYF TGTGCCAGCACCAACAGGACATTCTCCTACGAGCAGTACTTC
- TRBJ1-2 TRBV2 - CASSEATGGNYGYTF TGTGCCAGCAGTGAAGCAACAGGCGGTAACTATGGCTACACCTTC
- TRBJ1-4 TRBV12-3/TRBV12-4 TRBD1 CASSGQGPTNEKLFF TGTGCCAGCAGCGGACAGGGCCCAACTAATGAAAAACTGTTTTTT
- TRBJ2-2 TRBV29-1 TRBD1 CSAGGQGMAGELFF TGCAGCGCCGGCGGACAGGGGATGGCCGGGGAGCTGTTTTTT
- TRBJ2-7 TRBV19 - CASSVGRIGEQYF TGTGCCAGTAGTGTCGGACGGATCGGCGAGCAGTACTTC
once TRBJ2-1 TRBV2 TRBD2 CASRAGGLTEQFF TGTGCCAGCAGGGCGGGGGGGCTTACTGAGCAGTTCTTC
once TRBJ2-2 TRBV18 - CASSPREASRSGELFF TGTGCCAGCTCACCAAGGGAGGCTAGCCGTTCCGGGGAGCTGTTTTTT
few TRBJ1-5 TRBV30 - CAWNRDGQPQHF TGTGCCTGGAACAGGGACGGACAGCCCCAGCATTTT
- TRBJ1-2 TRBV28 TRBD1 CASSGQGAQDYGYTF TGTGCCAGCAGCGGACAGGGGGCGCAGGACTATGGCTACACCTTC
- TRBJ2-3 TRBV9 - CASSVDLARGTDTQYF TGTGCCAGCAGCGTAGACCTAGCGAGGGGGACAGATACGCAGTATTTT
- TRBJ2-3 TRBV29-1 - CSVEAPGTLEADTQYF TGCAGCGTTGAAGCCCCCGGGACACTGGAGGCAGATACGCAGTATTTT
- TRBJ2-5 TRBV11-2 TRBD1 CASSRTGGIETQYF TGTGCCAGCAGTCGGACAGGGGGAATCGAGACCCAGTACTTC
- TRBJ2-3 TRBV20-1 - CSAKRDSTDTQYF TGCAGTGCTAAACGGGACAGCACAGATACGCAGTATTTT
- TRBJ2-1 TRBV12-3/TRBV12-4 TRBD2 CASSGGGDRSYNEQFF TGTGCCAGCAGTGGGGGGGGTGACAGATCATACAATGAGCAGTTCTTC
- TRBJ2-5 TRBV6-2/TRBV6-3 - CASRHGRLVSGETQYF TGTGCCAGCAGGCACGGACGCCTGGTGAGCGGCGAGACCCAGTACTTC
- TRBJ1-4 TRBV3-1 - CASSQEGYSSNEKLFF TGTGCCAGCAGCCAAGAAGGATACAGTAGTAATGAAAAACTGTTTTTT
- TRBJ2-1 TRBV12-3/TRBV12-4 - CASSLRAGVGNEQFF TGTGCCAGCAGTTTAAGGGCAGGGGTTGGCAATGAGCAGTTCTTC
- TRBJ2-3 TRBV10-3 TRBD2 CATGTSGGPDTQYF TGTGCCACGGGGACTAGCGGGGGTCCAGATACGCAGTATTTT
few TRBJ2-2 TRBV27 - CASSVSGWAGELFF TGTGCCAGCAGTGTCTCGGGGTGGGCCGGGGAGCTGTTTTTT
few TRBJ2-2 TRBV11-1 TRBD1 CASSSLLGQPILLSGTGELFF TGTGCCAGCAGCTCCCTGTTGGGACAGCCCATCCTACTTTCCGGCACCGGGGAGCTGTTTTTT
- TRBJ1-1 TRBV30 - CAWRTGGVNTEAFF TGTGCCTGGAGAACGGGTGGGGTGAACACTGAAGCTTTCTTT
- TRBJ2-5 TRBV4-1 - CASSQVTVPQETQYF TGCGCCAGCAGCCAAGTGACAGTCCCGCAAGAGACCCAGTACTTC
few TRBJ2-4 TRBV30 - CAWSVRIDSKNIQYF TGTGCCTGGAGTGTTCGTATTGACTCCAAAAACATTCAGTACTTC
few TRBJ1-3 TRBV25-1 TRBD1 CASSAGTDTGNTIYF TGTGCCAGCAGCGCCGGGACAGACACTGGAAACACCATATATTTT
few TRBJ2-7 TRBV6-6 TRBD2 CASSSGLAGIPYEQYF TGTGCCAGCAGTTCGGGACTAGCGGGGATCCCCTACGAGCAGTACTTC
- TRBJ1-2 TRBV12-3/TRBV12-4 - CASRARGYGYTF TGTGCCAGCAGGGCACGAGGATATGGCTACACCTTC
- TRBJ1-2 TRBV27 - CASSLQGRANYGYTF TGTGCCAGCAGTCTCCAGGGAAGGGCTAACTATGGCTACACCTTC
- TRBJ1-2 TRBV7-2 - CASSLEDGGAGRYTF TGTGCCAGCAGCTTAGAAGACGGGGGCGCAGGGCGCTACACCTTC
- TRBJ2-5 TRBV7-2 - CASSLGGTQKETQYF TGTGCCAGCAGCTTAGGCGGAACCCAGAAAGAGACCCAGTACTTC
- TRBJ2-1 TRBV19 - CASTMGLGQGNEQFF TGTGCCAGTACCATGGGGCTGGGTCAGGGGAATGAGCAGTTCTTC
- TRBJ1-4 TRBV13 - CASSFSTGNEKLFF TGTGCCAGCAGCTTTAGTACTGGGAATGAAAAACTGTTTTTT
- TRBJ1-1 TRBV29-1 - CSVEVGVWDVEAFF TGCAGCGTTGAAGTAGGGGTCTGGGACGTTGAAGCTTTCTTT
- TRBJ2-1 TRBV7-3 TRBD2 CASSPYRLAGGLAIYNEQFF TGTGCCAGCAGCCCATATCGGCTAGCGGGGGGCCTAGCTATCTACAATGAGCAGTTCTTC
- TRBJ2-2 TRBV12-3/TRBV12-4 - CASCLGTGELFF TGTGCCAGCTGCCTCGGCACCGGGGAGCTGTTTTTT
many TRBJ2-3 TRBV5-1 - CASSPGQGGTQYF TGCGCCAGCAGCCCCGGCCAGGGCGGTACGCAGTATTTT